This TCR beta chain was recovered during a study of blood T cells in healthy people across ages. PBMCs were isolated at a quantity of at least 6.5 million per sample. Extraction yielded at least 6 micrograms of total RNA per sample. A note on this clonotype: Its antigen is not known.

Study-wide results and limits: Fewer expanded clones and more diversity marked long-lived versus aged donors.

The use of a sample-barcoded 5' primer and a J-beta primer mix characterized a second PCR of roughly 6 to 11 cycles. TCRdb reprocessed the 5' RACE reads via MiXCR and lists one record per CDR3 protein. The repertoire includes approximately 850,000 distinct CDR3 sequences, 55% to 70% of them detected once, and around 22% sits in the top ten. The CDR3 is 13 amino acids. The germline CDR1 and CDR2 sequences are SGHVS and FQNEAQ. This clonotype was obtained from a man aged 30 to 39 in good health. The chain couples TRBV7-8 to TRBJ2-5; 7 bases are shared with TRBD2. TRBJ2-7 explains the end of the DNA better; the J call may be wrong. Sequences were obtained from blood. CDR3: CASRASGHYEQYF. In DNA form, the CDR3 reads TGTGCCAGCAGGGCTAGCGGCCACTACGAGCAGTACTTC.